These T cell receptor beta chains were read from a single sample in a study of blood T cell repertoires in COVID-19. Here immunoSEQ multiplex PCR was the method, and the copy in TCRdb shows in-frame clones only, minus some. There are 150,000 or so clones in the sample; roughly nine tenths occur only once, and 0.5% to 0.6% lies in the top ten. The sequenced material came from peripheral blood. The receptors stem from a man in his fifties with acute or convalescent COVID-19. CDR3s include the opening cysteine and the closing phenylalanine or tryptophan. Fields, in order: V gene, J gene, clone size, D gene, CDR3 DNA, CDR3 protein. The D gene is left open where the match is weak. Not all rows give a size; the values are once, few, many and, for expanded clones, a class.

>TRBV7-9|TRBJ2-7|.|TRBD2
TGTGCCAGCAGCTTTGCGGGAGGTGGGGCCGAGCAGTACTTC
CASSFAGGGAEQYF
>TRBV5-8|TRBJ2-5|.|TRBD1
TGTGCCAGCAGCTCCTGGACAGGAATCCAAGAGACCCAGTACTTC
CASSSWTGIQETQYF
>TRBV5-6|TRBJ1-4|.|.
TGTGCCAGCAGCTTCCAGGGGACGGGAAAACTGTTTTTT
CASSFQGTGKLFF
>TRBV9|TRBJ2-7|.|.
TGTGCCAGCAGCGTGCAGGACATCTCCTACGAGCAGTACTTC
CASSVQDISYEQYF
>TRBV3-1/TRBV3-2|TRBJ2-2|.|TRBD2
TGTGCCAGCAGCCAAGCGAGCGGGACGGGGACCGGGGAGCTGTTTTTT
CASSQASGTGTGELFF
>TRBV29-1|TRBJ2-1|many|.
TGCAGCGTTGGCCGCGATCGGAATGAGCAGTTCTTC
CSVGRDRNEQFF
>TRBV27|TRBJ2-1|.|TRBD2
TGTGCCAGCAGTTTAGGGGGGGAACTAGGCTACAATGAGCAGTTCTTC
CASSLGGELGYNEQFF
>TRBV7-2|TRBJ1-5|.|.
TGTGCCAGCAGCGGGGGGAGGTTTCCCGAGGGGCAGCCCCAGCATTTT
CASSGGRFPEGQPQHF
>TRBV3-1/TRBV3-2|TRBJ1-1|.|.
TGTGCCAGCAGCCAAGAAAGGCAGGCGGGCACTGAAGCTTTCTTT
CASSQERQAGTEAFF
>TRBV9|TRBJ2-5|few|.
TGTGCCAGCAGCGTAGGAGGCAAATCGATTCAAGAGACCCAGTACTTC
CASSVGGKSIQETQYF
>TRBV5-5|TRBJ1-2|.|.
TGTGCCAGCAGCCTCAATTCGGGTTCTGGCTACACCTTC
CASSLNSGSGYTF
>TRBV19|TRBJ1-2|.|.
TGTGCCGCCACGGAGGGTTACTATGGCTACACCTTC
CAATEGYYGYTF
>TRBV6-5|TRBJ2-7|.|.
TGTGCCAGCAGTCCCCGACTTAGCTCCTACGAGCAGTACTTC
CASSPRLSSYEQYF
>TRBV19|TRBJ1-6|.|.
TGTGCCAGTAGTTTCGCCTGGCAGGTGCGTTCACCCCTCCACTTT
CASSFAWQVRSPLHF
>TRBV29-1|TRBJ2-3|.|TRBD1
TGCAGCGTGGACCTGGACAGGGTTAGGACAGATACGCAGTATTTT
CSVDLDRVRTDTQYF
>TRBV7-6|TRBJ2-2|.|.
TGTGCCAGTAGCAGTAGCGGGTATTTTGGGGGCGGAACCGGGGAGCTGTTTTTT
CASSSSGYFGGGTGELFF
>TRBV9|TRBJ2-3|.|TRBD2
TGTGCCAGCAGCGCTAGGACTAGCGACCCGAGGGATACGCAGTATTTT
CASSARTSDPRDTQYF
>TRBV28|TRBJ1-2|.|TRBD1
TGTGCCAGCAGTACGACAGGGCATGGCTACACCTTC
CASSTTGHGYTF